The rows below give T cell receptor beta chains drawn from one sample of a study of blood T cell repertoires in COVID-19. Clones were read by immunoSEQ multiplex PCR, and TCRdb kept only the in-frame ones, dropping some. The sample contains 250,000 to 350,000 clones, around 90% of which appear only once. Sequences were obtained from peripheral blood. The receptors originated from a woman between 40 and 50 years old who had recovered from COVID-19. CDR3s include the opening cysteine and the closing phenylalanine or tryptophan. Fields, in order: J gene, V gene, D gene, CDR3 length, clone size, CDR3 DNA, CDR3 protein. A D gene is named only where the DNA matches it firmly. Part of the rows lack a size; the others show once, few, many or a class for expanded clones.

j_gene: TRBJ2-5
v_gene: TRBV28
d_gene: TRBD1
len: 16
abundance: NA
CDR3nt: TGTGCCAGCAGTTCGATACCGGGACAGGGGGCCGAGACCCAGTACTTC
CDR3aa: CASSSIPGQGAETQYF

j_gene: TRBJ2-5
v_gene: TRBV19
d_gene: NA
len: 13
abundance: NA
CDR3nt: TGTGCCAGTAGTCTCGGGTTTCAAGAGACCCAGTACTTC
CDR3aa: CASSLGFQETQYF

j_gene: TRBJ2-1
v_gene: TRBV7-7
d_gene: NA
len: 17
abundance: NA
CDR3nt: TGTGCCAGCAGCCCCTACCGTAGCGGCAAATCCGACAATGAGCAGTTCTTC
CDR3aa: CASSPYRSGKSDNEQFF

j_gene: TRBJ2-7
v_gene: TRBV7-6
d_gene: TRBD2
len: 15
abundance: NA
CDR3nt: TGTGCCAGCAGCTTAATGGGAGGGCCGGCCGACGAGCAGTACTTC
CDR3aa: CASSLMGGPADEQYF

j_gene: TRBJ2-1
v_gene: TRBV2
d_gene: TRBD2
len: 15
abundance: NA
CDR3nt: TGTGCCAGCAGAGGGACTAGCGGGAGGTACAATGAGCAGTTCTTC
CDR3aa: CASRGTSGRYNEQFF

j_gene: TRBJ1-5
v_gene: TRBV24-1
d_gene: TRBD1
len: 15
abundance: NA
CDR3nt: TGTGCCACCAGCCAAGGGACAGGGAGCCCTCAGCCCCAGCATTTT
CDR3aa: CATSQGTGSPQPQHF

j_gene: TRBJ2-1
v_gene: TRBV7-3
d_gene: TRBD2
len: 15
abundance: NA
CDR3nt: TGTGCCAGCAGCTTAGTAGGGACTAGCGACAATGAGCAGTTCTTC
CDR3aa: CASSLVGTSDNEQFF

j_gene: TRBJ2-7
v_gene: TRBV18
d_gene: TRBD1
len: 13
abundance: NA
CDR3nt: TGTGCCAGCTCCCGGGACAGCCTCTACGAGCAGTACTTC
CDR3aa: CASSRDSLYEQYF

j_gene: TRBJ2-5
v_gene: TRBV7-2
d_gene: NA
len: 15
abundance: NA
CDR3nt: TGTGCCAGCAGCTTAGGTCCAAGGTGGGAGGAGACCCAGTACTTC
CDR3aa: CASSLGPRWEETQYF

j_gene: TRBJ1-1
v_gene: TRBV18
d_gene: NA
len: 13
abundance: NA
CDR3nt: TGTGCCAGCTCACCACCTGACAGGAGTGTAGCTTTCTTT
CDR3aa: CASSPPDRSVAFF

j_gene: TRBJ1-4
v_gene: TRBV19
d_gene: TRBD1
len: 14
abundance: NA
CDR3nt: TGTGCCAGTACTCCAGGGGGCCCTAATGAAAAACTGTTTTTT
CDR3aa: CASTPGGPNEKLFF

j_gene: TRBJ2-2
v_gene: TRBV5-4
d_gene: NA
len: 13
abundance: NA
CDR3nt: TGTGCCAGCAGCTTGGGAGGTACCGGGGAGCTGTTTTTT
CDR3aa: CASSLGGTGELFF

j_gene: TRBJ1-1
v_gene: TRBV12-3/TRBV12-4
d_gene: TRBD1
len: 13
abundance: NA
CDR3nt: TGTGCCAGTCAGGGGGCCCCTAGGACTGAAGCTTTCTTT
CDR3aa: CASQGAPRTEAFF

j_gene: TRBJ2-7
v_gene: TRBV7-2
d_gene: TRBD2
len: 15
abundance: NA
CDR3nt: TGTGCCAGCAGTCATATTGGACTAGCGGGCTACGAGCAGTACTTC
CDR3aa: CASSHIGLAGYEQYF

j_gene: TRBJ2-7
v_gene: TRBV29-1
d_gene: TRBD1
len: 13
abundance: NA
CDR3nt: TGCAGCGTTGGGGGACAGGGAACCGACGAGCAGTACTTC
CDR3aa: CSVGGQGTDEQYF

j_gene: TRBJ2-7
v_gene: TRBV27
d_gene: TRBD2
len: 15
abundance: few
CDR3nt: TGTGCCAGCAGTTCCTCAGCGGGAGTCAAATACGAGCAGTACTTC
CDR3aa: CASSSSAGVKYEQYF

j_gene: TRBJ2-2
v_gene: TRBV10-1
d_gene: NA
len: 13
abundance: NA
CDR3nt: TGCGCCAGCAGTGTTAACGTCGGCGGGGAGCTGTTTTTT
CDR3aa: CASSVNVGGELFF

j_gene: TRBJ2-5
v_gene: TRBV7-3
d_gene: NA
len: 15
abundance: NA
CDR3nt: TGTGCCAGCAGCTTAAACGGTCAGGGCGGAGAGACCCAGTACTTC
CDR3aa: CASSLNGQGGETQYF

j_gene: TRBJ1-4
v_gene: TRBV11-2
d_gene: NA
len: 16
abundance: once
CDR3nt: TGTGCCAGCAGCGACACGCGGGGGGGGCTGAATGAAAAACTGTTTTTT
CDR3aa: CASSDTRGGLNEKLFF

j_gene: TRBJ1-1
v_gene: TRBV27
d_gene: TRBD1
len: 16
abundance: NA
CDR3nt: TGTGCCAGCAAGTTCGGGGGACAGGGGGCGCGAACTGAAGCTTTCTTT
CDR3aa: CASKFGGQGARTEAFF

j_gene: TRBJ2-3
v_gene: TRBV7-9
d_gene: TRBD2
len: 17
abundance: NA
CDR3nt: TGTGCCAGCAGGCCCCCGGGGACTAGCGGGAAGCTAGATACGCAGTATTTT
CDR3aa: CASRPPGTSGKLDTQYF

j_gene: TRBJ2-1
v_gene: TRBV7-8
d_gene: TRBD1
len: 15
abundance: NA
CDR3nt: TGTGCCAGCAGCTTAGTGTACGGGGACAGGGGTGAGCAGTTCTTC
CDR3aa: CASSLVYGDRGEQFF

j_gene: TRBJ2-3
v_gene: TRBV6-5
d_gene: NA
len: 13
abundance: NA
CDR3nt: TGTGCCAGCAATCCCAGCGGCACAGATACGCAGTATTTT
CDR3aa: CASNPSGTDTQYF

j_gene: TRBJ2-1
v_gene: TRBV5-4
d_gene: TRBD2
len: 14
abundance: once
CDR3nt: TGTGCCAGCAGCTTACTAGCGGCCGGGAATGAGCAGTTCTTC
CDR3aa: CASSLLAAGNEQFF

j_gene: TRBJ2-1
v_gene: TRBV15
d_gene: TRBD1
len: 15
abundance: NA
CDR3nt: TGTGCCACCAGCGTGCCGGGACAGCCCTACAATGAGCAGTTCTTC
CDR3aa: CATSVPGQPYNEQFF

j_gene: TRBJ1-1
v_gene: TRBV6-2/TRBV6-3
d_gene: NA
len: 13
abundance: NA
CDR3nt: TGTGCCAGCAGTTACTACGGGGGTACTGAAGCTTTCTTT
CDR3aa: CASSYYGGTEAFF

j_gene: TRBJ2-2
v_gene: TRBV30
d_gene: NA
len: 13
abundance: NA
CDR3nt: TGTGCCTGGAGTGGGACAGACACCGGGGAGCTGTTTTTT
CDR3aa: CAWSGTDTGELFF

j_gene: TRBJ2-1
v_gene: TRBV7-8
d_gene: NA
len: 16
abundance: NA
CDR3nt: TGTGCCAGCAGCTTAGGTGGGGACTGGACCTACAATGAGCAGTTCTTC
CDR3aa: CASSLGGDWTYNEQFF

j_gene: TRBJ1-5
v_gene: TRBV19
d_gene: NA
len: 15
abundance: NA
CDR3nt: TGTGCCAGTAGTATCTCCGGGGTCGGAAATCAGCCCCAGCATTTT
CDR3aa: CASSISGVGNQPQHF

j_gene: TRBJ1-1
v_gene: TRBV2
d_gene: NA
len: 14
abundance: NA
CDR3nt: TGTGCCAGTGGACTCGGACAGCTACTCCCTGAAGCTTTCTTT
CDR3aa: CASGLGQLLPEAFF

j_gene: TRBJ2-5
v_gene: TRBV16
d_gene: NA
len: 13
abundance: NA
CDR3nt: TGTGCCAGCAGCCAAGGCAGGGGAGAGACCCAGTACTTC
CDR3aa: CASSQGRGETQYF

j_gene: TRBJ2-7
v_gene: TRBV30
d_gene: NA
len: 12
abundance: once
CDR3nt: TGTGCCTGGAGTAGGGGGTCCTACGAGCAGTACTTC
CDR3aa: CAWSRGSYEQYF

j_gene: TRBJ2-7
v_gene: TRBV27
d_gene: TRBD2
len: 14
abundance: NA
CDR3nt: TGTGCCAGCAGTTTATTAGCGGGAGCGAACGAGCAGTACTTC
CDR3aa: CASSLLAGANEQYF

j_gene: TRBJ1-2
v_gene: TRBV5-1
d_gene: TRBD1
len: 13
abundance: once
CDR3nt: TGCGCCAGCAGCCTGGGACAGGGGGATGGCTACACCTTC
CDR3aa: CASSLGQGDGYTF

j_gene: TRBJ1-2
v_gene: TRBV7-2
d_gene: NA
len: 13
abundance: NA
CDR3nt: TGTGCCAGCAGCCCGCACCAGAACTATGGCTACACCTTC
CDR3aa: CASSPHQNYGYTF

j_gene: TRBJ2-3
v_gene: TRBV4-1
d_gene: TRBD2
len: 15
abundance: NA
CDR3nt: TGCGCCAGCAGCCGTGGACTAGCGGGATCGGATACGCAGTATTTT
CDR3aa: CASSRGLAGSDTQYF

j_gene: TRBJ2-7
v_gene: TRBV3-1/TRBV3-2
d_gene: NA
len: 13
abundance: once
CDR3nt: TGTGCCAGCAGCCAATACGGGGTCCACGAGCAGTACTTC
CDR3aa: CASSQYGVHEQYF

j_gene: TRBJ1-5
v_gene: TRBV10-3
d_gene: NA
len: 17
abundance: NA
CDR3nt: TGTGCCATCAGTGAGAGAGGGGGGGCGGTTGGCAATCAGCCCCAGCATTTT
CDR3aa: CAISERGGAVGNQPQHF

j_gene: TRBJ2-3
v_gene: TRBV5-1
d_gene: NA
len: 14
abundance: NA
CDR3nt: TGCGCCAGCAGCCCGGGGAGCAGCGGGGATACGCAGTATTTT
CDR3aa: CASSPGSSGDTQYF

j_gene: TRBJ2-1
v_gene: TRBV27
d_gene: TRBD2
len: 18
abundance: NA
CDR3nt: TGTGCCAGCAGTCCGGCTAGGACTAGCGGGGTCTCCTACAATGAGCAGTTCTTC
CDR3aa: CASSPARTSGVSYNEQFF

j_gene: TRBJ2-3
v_gene: TRBV30
d_gene: TRBD1
len: 16
abundance: NA
CDR3nt: TGTGCCTGGAGGCCACTGCCGGGACAGGGGACAGATACGCAGTATTTT
CDR3aa: CAWRPLPGQGTDTQYF

j_gene: TRBJ2-7
v_gene: TRBV3-1/TRBV3-2
d_gene: TRBD1
len: 13
abundance: NA
CDR3nt: TGTGCCAGCAGCCGAGGGACAGTAACCGAGCAGTACTTC
CDR3aa: CASSRGTVTEQYF

j_gene: TRBJ2-7
v_gene: TRBV5-5
d_gene: NA
len: 15
abundance: once
CDR3nt: TGTGCCAGCAGCTTGGAGGTGACATTCTCCTACGAGCAGTACTTC
CDR3aa: CASSLEVTFSYEQYF

j_gene: TRBJ2-2
v_gene: TRBV19
d_gene: TRBD2
len: 15
abundance: NA
CDR3nt: TGTGCCAGTAGTATCCGCGGGGAGGGTTCCGGGGAGCTGTTTTTT
CDR3aa: CASSIRGEGSGELFF

j_gene: TRBJ1-1
v_gene: TRBV4-1
d_gene: NA
len: 15
abundance: NA
CDR3nt: TGCGCCAGCAGCCAGCTAACACTAACGAACACTGAAGCTTTCTTT
CDR3aa: CASSQLTLTNTEAFF

j_gene: TRBJ2-2
v_gene: TRBV11-2
d_gene: NA
len: 17
abundance: NA
CDR3nt: TGTGCCAGCAGCCCGCCCCCGGCAGGCATGATCACCGGGGAGCTGTTTTTT
CDR3aa: CASSPPPAGMITGELFF

j_gene: TRBJ2-2
v_gene: TRBV27
d_gene: TRBD1
len: 16
abundance: NA
CDR3nt: TGTGCCAGCAGTGAAGACAGGGGGCTATACACCGGGGAGCTGTTTTTT
CDR3aa: CASSEDRGLYTGELFF

j_gene: TRBJ1-5
v_gene: TRBV19
d_gene: TRBD1
len: 13
abundance: NA
CDR3nt: TGTGCCAGTAATGGACAGGGCACTCAGCCCCAGCATTTT
CDR3aa: CASNGQGTQPQHF

j_gene: TRBJ2-5
v_gene: TRBV9
d_gene: TRBD2
len: 22
abundance: NA
CDR3nt: TGTGCCAGCAGCCTCGCCTCGGGACATCTCCGAGTAGCGGGAGGGAAGGGAGAGACCCAGTACTTC
CDR3aa: CASSLASGHLRVAGGKGETQYF

j_gene: TRBJ1-5
v_gene: TRBV5-1
d_gene: NA
len: 14
abundance: NA
CDR3nt: TGCGCCAGCAGCTTGGAAGGGGGGGATCAGCCCCAGCATTTT
CDR3aa: CASSLEGGDQPQHF

j_gene: TRBJ1-3
v_gene: TRBV9
d_gene: TRBD1
len: 17
abundance: NA
CDR3nt: TGTGCCAGCAGCGTAGAGGGACAGCCCATTTCGGGAAACACCATATATTTT
CDR3aa: CASSVEGQPISGNTIYF

j_gene: TRBJ1-6
v_gene: TRBV3-1/TRBV3-2
d_gene: NA
len: 14
abundance: NA
CDR3nt: TGTGCCAGCAGCTTGCGGCAGGGCAATGCACCCCTCCACTTT
CDR3aa: CASSLRQGNAPLHF

j_gene: TRBJ1-6
v_gene: TRBV18
d_gene: TRBD1
len: 15
abundance: NA
CDR3nt: TGTGCCAGCTCACCTGGCGGACAGGGAGGTTCACCCCTCCACTTT
CDR3aa: CASSPGGQGGSPLHF

j_gene: TRBJ2-5
v_gene: TRBV5-4
d_gene: TRBD2
len: 16
abundance: NA
CDR3nt: TGTGCCAGCAGCTCCGGGACTAGCCCCCGTCAAGAGACCCAGTACTTC
CDR3aa: CASSSGTSPRQETQYF